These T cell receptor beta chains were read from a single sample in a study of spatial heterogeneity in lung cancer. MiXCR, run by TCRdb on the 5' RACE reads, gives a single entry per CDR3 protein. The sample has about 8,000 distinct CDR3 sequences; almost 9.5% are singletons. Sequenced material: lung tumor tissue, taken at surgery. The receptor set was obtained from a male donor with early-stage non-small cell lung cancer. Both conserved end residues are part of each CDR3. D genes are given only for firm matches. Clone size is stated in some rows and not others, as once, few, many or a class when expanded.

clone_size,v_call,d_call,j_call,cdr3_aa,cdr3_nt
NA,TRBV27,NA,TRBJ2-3,CTSRGGEIGDTQYF,TGTACCAGCAGGGGGGGGGAGATTGGAGATACGCAGTATTTT
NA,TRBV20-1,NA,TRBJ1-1,CSASGQANTEAFF,TGCAGTGCTAGTGGACAAGCGAACACTGAAGCTTTCTTT
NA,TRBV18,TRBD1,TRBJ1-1,CASSPGQANTEAFF,TGTGCCAGCTCACCGGGACAGGCGAACACTGAAGCTTTCTTT
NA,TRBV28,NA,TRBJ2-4,CASSILTGAKNIQYF,TGTGCCAGCAGTATACTCACCGGAGCCAAAAACATTCAGTACTTC
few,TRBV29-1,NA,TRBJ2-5,CSVEGQGQETQYF,TGCAGCGTTGAAGGGCAGGGTCAAGAGACCCAGTACTTC
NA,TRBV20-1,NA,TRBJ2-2,CSATGDRGNTGELFF,TGCAGTGCTACTGGGGACCGGGGGAACACCGGGGAGCTGTTTTTT
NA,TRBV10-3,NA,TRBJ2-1,CAISGLPREQFF,TGTGCCATATCGGGACTTCCAAGGGAGCAGTTCTTC
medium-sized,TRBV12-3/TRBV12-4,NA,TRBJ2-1,CASSFSRGSYNEQFF,TGTGCCAGCAGTTTTTCCAGGGGCTCCTACAATGAGCAGTTCTTC
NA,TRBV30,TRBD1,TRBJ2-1,CAWAGTGVNEQFF,TGTGCCTGGGCCGGGACAGGGGTCAATGAGCAGTTCTTC
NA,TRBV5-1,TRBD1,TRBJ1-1,CASSSGDRLNTEAFF,TGCGCCAGCAGCTCCGGGGACAGATTGAACACTGAAGCTTTCTTT
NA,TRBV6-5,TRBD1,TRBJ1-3,CASSSHRGRVSGNTIYF,TGTGCCAGCAGTTCCCACAGGGGGCGAGTCTCTGGAAACACCATATATTTT
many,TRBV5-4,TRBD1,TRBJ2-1,CASSQQGQGRDEQFF,TGTGCCAGCAGTCAGCAGGGACAGGGGAGGGATGAGCAGTTCTTC
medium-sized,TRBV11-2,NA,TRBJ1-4,CASSLNLGSNEKLFF,TGTGCCAGCAGCTTAAATCTCGGGAGTAATGAAAAACTGTTTTTT
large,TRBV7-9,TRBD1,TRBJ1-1,CASSQGQGGSMNTEAFF,TGTGCCAGCAGCCAGGGACAGGGAGGTTCCATGAACACTGAAGCTTTCTTT
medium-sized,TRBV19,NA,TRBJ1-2,CASSPGQTVYYGYTF,TGTGCCAGTAGTCCCGGACAGACCGTTTACTATGGCTACACCTTC
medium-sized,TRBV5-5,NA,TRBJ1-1,CASSFPGTNTEAFF,TGTGCCAGCAGCTTTCCCGGGACGAACACTGAAGCTTTCTTT
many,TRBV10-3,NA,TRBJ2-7,CAISESTGIAYEQYF,TGTGCCATCAGTGAGTCGACTGGCATTGCCTACGAGCAGTACTTC
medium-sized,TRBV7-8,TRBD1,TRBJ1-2,CASSADRAYGYTF,TGTGCCAGCAGCGCAGACAGGGCCTATGGCTACACCTTC
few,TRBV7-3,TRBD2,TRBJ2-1,CAGSLTGLAGASSYNEQFF,TGTGCCGGCAGCTTAACGGGACTAGCGGGAGCCAGCTCCTACAATGAGCAGTTCTTC
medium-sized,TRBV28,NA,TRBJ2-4,CASRGTDLAKNIQYF,TGTGCCAGCCGCGGGACGGACCTAGCCAAAAACATTCAGTACTTC
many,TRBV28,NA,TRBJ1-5,CASSLNGNFQPQHF,TGTGCCAGCAGTTTAAATGGTAATTTTCAGCCCCAGCATTTT
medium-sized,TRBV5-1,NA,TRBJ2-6,CASSQKEAGANVLTF,TGCGCCAGCAGCCAAAAGGAAGCTGGGGCCAACGTCCTGACTTTC
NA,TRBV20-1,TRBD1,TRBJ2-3,CSASGVGTGMVPPQYF,TGCAGTGCTAGTGGGGTTGGGACAGGGATGGTCCCACCTCAGTATTTT
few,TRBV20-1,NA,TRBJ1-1,CSASGANTAAFF,TGCAGTGCTAGCGGGGCCAACACCGCTGCTTTCTTT
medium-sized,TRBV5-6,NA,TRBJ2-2,CASSLGLGNDGELFF,TGTGCCAGCAGCTTGGGATTGGGAAATGACGGGGAGCTGTTTTTT
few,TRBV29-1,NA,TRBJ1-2,CSVEDPQRNYGYTF,TGCAGCGTTGAAGACCCACAACGCAACTATGGCTACACCTTC
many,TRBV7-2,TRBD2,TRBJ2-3,CASSPTWRGGLDTQYF,TGTGCCAGCAGCCCCACGTGGCGGGGGGGCCTAGATACGCAGTATTTT
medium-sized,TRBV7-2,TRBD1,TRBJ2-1,CASSRHGQGADNEQFF,TGTGCCAGCAGCCGCCATGGGCAGGGGGCGGACAATGAGCAGTTCTTC
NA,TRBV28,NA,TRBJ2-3,CASSLGRHSDTQYF,TGTGCCAGCAGCTTGGGACGGCACTCAGATACGCAGTATTTT
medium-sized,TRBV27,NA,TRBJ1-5,CASSLTVSNQPQHF,TGTGCCAGCAGTTTGACAGTTAGCAATCAGCCCCAGCATTTT
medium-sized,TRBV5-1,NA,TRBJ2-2,CASSSGPPNTGELFF,TGCGCCAGCAGCTCCGGTCCGCCGAACACCGGGGAGCTGTTTTTT
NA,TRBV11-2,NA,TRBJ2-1,CASSLVNSPWDEQFF,TGTGCCAGCAGCTTAGTAAACTCTCCCTGGGATGAGCAGTTCTTC
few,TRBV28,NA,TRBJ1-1,CASRRSRVNTEAFF,TGTGCCAGCAGGAGGAGCAGAGTGAACACTGAAGCTTTCTTT
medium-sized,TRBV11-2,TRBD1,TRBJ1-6,CASTSGQVYNSPLHF,TGTGCCAGCACCTCAGGACAGGTCTATAATTCACCCCTCCACTTT
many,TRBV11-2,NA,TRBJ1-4,CASSLDLGFGEKLFF,TGTGCCAGCAGCTTAGATCTGGGGTTTGGGGAAAAACTGTTTTTT
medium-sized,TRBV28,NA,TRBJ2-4,CASSLSGYQYF,TGTGCCAGCAGTTTATCAGGGTACCAGTACTTC
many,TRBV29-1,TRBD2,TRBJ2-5,CSTSPERGIQETQYF,TGCAGCACAAGCCCTGAGCGGGGAATCCAAGAGACCCAGTACTTC
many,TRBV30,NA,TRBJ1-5,CAWSVGLAGASFGNQPQHF,TGTGCCTGGAGTGTAGGTTTGGCAGGGGCGAGTTTTGGCAATCAGCCCCAGCATTTT
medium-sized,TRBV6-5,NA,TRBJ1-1,CASSYSMAFQDPAFF,TGTGCCAGCAGTTACTCGATGGCATTTCAGGATCCAGCTTTCTTT
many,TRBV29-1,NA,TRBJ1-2,CREGDGYTF,TGCAGGGAGGGGGATGGCTACACCTTC
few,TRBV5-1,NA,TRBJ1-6,CASSVRTGFPPSGLHF,TGCGCCAGCAGCGTAAGGACGGGCTTCCCCCCTTCGGGCCTCCACTTT
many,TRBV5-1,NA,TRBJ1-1,CASSPGRGENTEAFF,TGCGCCAGCAGCCCCGGGAGGGGAGAGAACACTGAAGCTTTCTTT
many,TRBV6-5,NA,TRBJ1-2,CASSVAIFSPYGYTF,TGTGCCAGCAGTGTGGCCATCTTTTCACCTTATGGCTACACCTTC
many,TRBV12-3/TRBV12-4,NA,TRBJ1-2,CASSLVSNYGYTF,TGTGCCAGCAGTTTAGTATCTAACTATGGCTACACCTTC
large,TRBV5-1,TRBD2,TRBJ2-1,CASSTGGGGSQDEQFF,TGCGCCAGCAGTACGGGTGGTGGCGGGAGCCAAGATGAGCAGTTCTTC
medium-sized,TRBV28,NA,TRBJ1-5,CASIPDTGNNQPQHF,TGTGCCAGCATCCCTGACACGGGTAACAATCAGCCCCAGCATTTT
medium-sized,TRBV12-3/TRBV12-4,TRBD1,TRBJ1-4,CASSIDRGNEKLFF,TGTGCCAGCAGTATAGACAGGGGGAACGAAAAACTGTTTTTT
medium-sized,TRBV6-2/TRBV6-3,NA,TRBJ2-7,CASSYSFGRQLYEQYF,TGTGCCAGCAGTTACTCTTTTGGCCGGCAACTCTACGAGCAGTACTTC
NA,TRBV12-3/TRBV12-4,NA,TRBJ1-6,CASSLGQAYNSPLHF,TGTGCCAGCAGTTTGGGCCAGGCATATAATTCACCCCTCCACTTT
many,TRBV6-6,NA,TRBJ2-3,CASRTPTTDTQYF,TGTGCCAGCCGAACCCCGACCACAGATACGCAGTATTTT
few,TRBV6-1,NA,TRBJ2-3,CASEVGGSGTQYF,TGTGCCAGCGAGGTGGGGGGTAGTGGAACGCAGTATTTT
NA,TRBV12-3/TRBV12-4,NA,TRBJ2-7,CASSLAGRANEQYF,TGTGCCAGCAGTTTAGCGGGTCGTGCTAACGAGCAGTACTTC
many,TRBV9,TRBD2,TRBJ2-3,CASRRGGGTTDTQYF,TGTGCCAGCCGTAGAGGCGGGGGAACCACAGATACGCAGTATTTT
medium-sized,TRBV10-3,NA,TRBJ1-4,CAISASRTDNEKLFF,TGTGCCATCAGTGCATCCCGGACGGACAATGAAAAACTGTTTTTT
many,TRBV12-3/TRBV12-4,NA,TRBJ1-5,CASSVGVDQPQHF,TGTGCCAGCAGTGTAGGGGTTGATCAGCCCCAGCATTTT
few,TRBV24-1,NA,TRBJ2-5,CATSNYRGDSGRLQETQYF,TGTGCCACGTCGAATTACAGGGGGGATAGCGGGCGATTACAAGAGACCCAGTACTTC
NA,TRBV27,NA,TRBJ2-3,CATSERNTQYF,TGTGCCACGTCCGAAAGGAATACGCAGTATTTT
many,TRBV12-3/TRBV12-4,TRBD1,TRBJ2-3,CASRLTGTTDTQYF,TGTGCCAGCAGGCTGACAGGGACAACAGATACGCAGTATTTT
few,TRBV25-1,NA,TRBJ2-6,CASSEGGISGANVLTF,TGTGCCAGCAGTGAAGGTGGCATCTCTGGGGCCAACGTCCTGACTTTC